This TCR beta chain was documented in a study of early T cells in non-severe SARS-CoV-2 infection. Findings of the study overall: Matching results from VDJdb favored anti-spike CD8 responses, leaving private and CD4 specificities undetected.

V dropped 8 bases and J dropped 5 bases, with 11 bases sitting between them. The CDR3 extends over 12 amino acids. The germline V gene has CDR1 SGHDT and CDR2 YYEEEE. Only a few counts were recorded for this clonotype. Its antigen remains unidentified. The TCR library protocol attached unique molecular identifiers to the individual cDNA molecules. Using its own MiXCR run on the 5' RACE reads, TCRdb lists one record per CDR3 protein. The sample records about 120,000 distinct CDR3 sequences, about 12% being singletons. V and J are TRBV5-6 and TRBJ2-1, with D possibly TRBD2 on 5 matching bases. The sequence came from an adult who was a healthcare worker with PCR-confirmed SARS-CoV-2 infection or an uninfected control (not recorded which). The sequences come from whole blood, collected at baseline. CDR3: CASGRPHNEQFF. Here the CDR3 DNA reads TGTGCCAGTGGGAGACCGCACAATGAGCAGTTCTTC.